This T cell receptor (beta chain) was found in a study of blood T cell repertoires in COVID-19 (dated by TCRdb to 2018 to 2020). About the full investigation: Collaborator samples came from the United States, Italy and Spain and covered acute and convalescent phases of COVID-19. The prospective study material was composed of cDNA or gDNA derived from T cells, B-cell-depleted T cells, or PBMCs. Deeply sampled blood TCRbeta repertoires from subjects exposed to, actively infected with, or recovered from COVID-19 were included in the dataset. The repertoires were made available in a free public database intended to serve as a resource for research on the immune response to SARS-CoV-2. The samples were drawn from two sources: the first 160 participants of the ongoing ImmuneRACE study, and fewer than 1,500 subjects contributed by 6 global collaborators. Nearly every sample came with metadata listing a de-identified subject ID, COVID-19 status, age in years and sex. Where available, HLA class I and class II types were obtained from metadata supplied by the sample provider rather than from assay-based typing. General conclusions and limits of the study: How much clinical and demographic metadata was included differed by source and by participant, and the metadata was provided uncurated.

Another Seattle source contributed samples from volunteer blood donors who had recovered from COVID-19. Whole blood was collected in K2EDTA tubes by collaborating institutions according to the institutions' own protocols. Collaborator samples were shipped for TCRbeta analysis as frozen whole blood, isolated PBMCs, or DNA extracted from either sample type. TCRbeta CDR3 regions were amplified from genomic DNA by means of the immunoSEQ Assay, a bias-controlled multiplex PCR. The study's processing was this. Nucleated cell counts per sample were estimated from amplification of reference gene primers within the assay. To quantify the absolute abundance of each unique TCRbeta CDR3 rearrangement, sequence reads were collapsed and filtered. For each sample, productive Simpson clonality was calculated as the square root of Simpson's diversity index across productive rearrangements. TCRdb took over this immuneACCESS table, retaining in-frame rearrangements with V and J assigned. Such tables are incomplete; in checked studies, under half of the missing clones stem from an unresolved V gene, and the remainder is unexplained. Clonal size and the V and J genes are those of that table, whereas D and trimming came from the DNA. Present in this sample are approximately 150,000 clones, approximately 90% of which were seen just once. The leading ten clones occupy 2% to 2.5% of the sample.

Regarding this clone: Which antigen it targets is not known. No base qualities exist here, and no much larger clone lies one base off it.

Inclusive of the bounding cysteine and phenylalanine, the CDR3 is 14 residues long. Of the read, only the CDR3 DNA is kept; its 42 bases are in frame from base 1. Trimming removed 6 bases from V and 5 bases from J; the gene matches leave 8 bases unexplained. CDR1 and CDR2 are drawn from the germline V gene: KGHSH, LQKENI. The sequencing sample was made of peripheral blood. The origin of this receptor is a middle-aged man who had recovered from COVID-19. Rearrangement joined TRBV18 to TRBJ2-5; the central 8 bases match TRBD2. This receptor has the CDR3 CASSLAGLGETQYF. The nucleotide sequence is given as TGTGCCAGCTCCCTAGCGGGCCTAGGGGAGACCCAGTACTTC.